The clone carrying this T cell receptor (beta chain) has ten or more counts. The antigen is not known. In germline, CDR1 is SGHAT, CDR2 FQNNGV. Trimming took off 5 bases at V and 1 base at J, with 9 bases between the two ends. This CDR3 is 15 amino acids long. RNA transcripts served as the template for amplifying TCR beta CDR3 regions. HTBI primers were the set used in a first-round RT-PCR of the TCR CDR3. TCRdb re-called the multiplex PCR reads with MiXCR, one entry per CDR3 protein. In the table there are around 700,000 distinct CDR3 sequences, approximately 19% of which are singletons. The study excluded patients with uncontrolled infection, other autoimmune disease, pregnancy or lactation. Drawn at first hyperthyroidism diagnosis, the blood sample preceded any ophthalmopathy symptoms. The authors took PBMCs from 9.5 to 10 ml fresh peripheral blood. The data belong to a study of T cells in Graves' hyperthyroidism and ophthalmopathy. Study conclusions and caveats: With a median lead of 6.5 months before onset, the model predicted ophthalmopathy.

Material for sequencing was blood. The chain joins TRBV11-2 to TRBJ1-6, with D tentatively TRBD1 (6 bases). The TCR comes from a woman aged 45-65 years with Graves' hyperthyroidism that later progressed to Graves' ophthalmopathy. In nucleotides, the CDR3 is TGTGCCAGCAGCGCACAGGGTTCCTATAATTCACCCCTCCACTTT. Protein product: CASSAQGSYNSPLHF.